The TCR beta chain described here comes from a study of blood T cell repertoires in COVID-19. Overall study context: The samples span acute and convalescent COVID-19 from the United States, Italy and Spain. The cDNA or gDNA used as material had been derived from T cells, B-cell-depleted T cells, or PBMCs.

The method was immunoSEQ multiplex PCR; TCRdb's version includes in-frame clones alone and lacks a portion of them. The sample contains just under 350,000 clones, 91% of which appear only once. V was cut by 0 bases and J by 4 bases, with 12 bases left in between. Per germline, CDR1 SGHTA and CDR2 FQGNSA. The CDR3 sequence is 15 residues long. The source of this sequence is a woman under 30 who had recovered from COVID-19. The sequenced sample consisted of peripheral blood. The chain uses TRBV7-2 and TRBJ2-5, with D hard to call. CDR3 sequence (DNA): TGTGCCAGCAGCTTAGCTGCCCCGAGTCGAGAGACCCAGTACTTC. This translates into CASSLAAPSRETQYF.